The rows below give T cell receptor beta chains drawn from one sample of a study of OX40 agonist ivuxolimab in advanced cancers. Some clones are missing from TCRdb's copy, which holds only in-frame ones; the method was immunoSEQ multiplex PCR. The data contain about 110,000 clones, about 92% of them seen just once; the ten biggest clones take up 0.27%. This specimen was CD4+ or CD8+ T cells sorted from blood, taken in a trial of the OX40 agonist ivuxolimab. The receptor set was obtained from an adult with an advanced solid tumor such as melanoma, head and neck, liver or kidney cancer. Each CDR3 is given with its conserved first and last residue. The D gene is left open where the match is weak. Expanded clones get a size class; other rows say once, few or many, or leave the size out.

j_gene | d_gene | v_gene | abundance | CDR3aa | CDR3nt
TRBJ2-3 | NA | TRBV7-8 | NA | CASSPPKQDTQYF | TGTGCCAGCAGCCCCCCGAAGCAAGATACGCAGTATTTT
TRBJ2-3 | TRBD2 | TRBV28 | NA | CASSSQTSGRTDTQYF | TGTGCCAGCAGTTCCCAGACTAGCGGGAGGACAGATACGCAGTATTTT
TRBJ1-2 | NA | TRBV4-3 | NA | CASSQGVGGGGYTF | TGCGCCAGCAGCCAAGGGGTAGGGGGGGGCGGCTACACCTTC
TRBJ2-6 | TRBD2 | TRBV11-2 | NA | CASSHLRTSGPSGANVLTF | TGTGCCAGCAGCCATCTCCGGACTAGCGGGCCCTCTGGGGCCAACGTCCTGACTTTC
TRBJ1-3 | NA | TRBV9 | NA | CASSTLGRGSGNTIYF | TGTGCCAGCTCAACTTTGGGAAGGGGCTCTGGAAACACCATATATTTT
TRBJ2-1 | NA | TRBV5-6 | once | CASTLGIHNLNEQFF | TGTGCCAGCACCCTCGGGATCCACAATCTCAATGAGCAGTTCTTC
TRBJ1-1 | TRBD1 | TRBV29-1 | NA | CSVSEGTGAGMNTEAFF | TGCAGCGTCTCGGAGGGGACAGGGGCTGGTATGAACACTGAAGCTTTCTTT
TRBJ1-1 | TRBD1 | TRBV6-1 | NA | CASSVRQGRTEAFF | TGTGCCAGCAGTGTCCGACAGGGTAGGACTGAAGCTTTCTTT
TRBJ2-1 | NA | TRBV25-1 | NA | CASSEYASAEEQFF | TGTGCCAGCAGTGAATATGCCAGCGCAGAGGAGCAGTTCTTC
TRBJ1-1 | NA | TRBV7-9 | NA | CASSLLTNTEAFF | TGTGCCAGCAGCTTACTCACGAACACTGAAGCTTTCTTT
TRBJ2-7 | TRBD1 | TRBV4-3 | NA | CASSQTLGTGGYEQYF | TGCGCCAGCAGCCAAACCCTAGGGACAGGGGGATACGAGCAGTACTTC
TRBJ1-3 | NA | TRBV19 | NA | CASSIRVGNTIYF | TGTGCCAGTAGTATCAGGGTTGGAAACACCATATATTTT
TRBJ2-7 | TRBD1 | TRBV2 | NA | CASRDRGTVQYF | TGTGCCAGCAGGGACAGGGGGACCGTGCAGTACTTC
TRBJ1-2 | TRBD1 | TRBV18 | NA | CASSPEAGQTNYGYTF | TGTGCCAGCTCACCAGAGGCGGGACAGACTAACTATGGCTACACCTTC
TRBJ2-5 | NA | TRBV11-2 | NA | CASSLNPQAPQETQYF | TGTGCCAGCAGCTTAAACCCACAGGCGCCCCAAGAGACCCAGTACTTC
TRBJ2-2 | TRBD1 | TRBV7-7 | NA | CASAGGQGTGELFF | TGTGCTAGCGCAGGGGGACAGGGCACCGGGGAGCTGTTTTTT
TRBJ2-7 | NA | TRBV6-5 | NA | CASIPSRGGSYEQYF | TGTGCCAGCATTCCCTCTAGGGGGGGTTCCTACGAGCAGTACTTC
TRBJ2-1 | NA | TRBV19 | NA | CASSLRDPYNEQFF | TGTGCCAGTAGCCTCAGGGATCCCTACAATGAGCAGTTCTTC
TRBJ1-2 | NA | TRBV5-1 | NA | CASSPGGLGARRGYGYTF | TGCGCCAGCAGCCCGGGGGGGCTGGGAGCACGGCGGGGCTATGGCTACACCTTC
TRBJ2-6 | NA | TRBV18 | NA | CASSEGDSGANVLTF | TGTGCCAGCTCAGAGGGGGACTCTGGGGCCAACGTCCTGACTTTC
TRBJ1-1 | NA | TRBV7-8 | NA | CASSLAGTNTEAFF | TGTGCCAGCAGCTTAGCGGGGACAAACACTGAAGCTTTCTTT
TRBJ2-3 | NA | TRBV6-6 | NA | CASSYSTEGGTDTQYF | TGTGCCAGCAGTTACTCGACTGAGGGGGGCACAGATACGCAGTATTTT
TRBJ1-5 | NA | TRBV9 | once | CASSVGGHSNQPQHF | TGTGCCAGCAGCGTCGGGGGGCACTCCAATCAGCCCCAGCATTTT
TRBJ1-2 | NA | TRBV7-9 | NA | CASSSDAIHGYTF | TGTGCCAGCAGTTCGGACGCGATTCATGGCTACACCTTC
TRBJ1-5 | NA | TRBV4-3 | NA | CASSQDLSGQPQHF | TGCGCCAGCAGCCAAGATTTGTCAGGGCAGCCCCAGCATTTT
TRBJ2-7 | TRBD1 | TRBV19 | NA | CASRVTGVHEQYF | TGTGCCAGTAGAGTGACAGGGGTCCACGAGCAGTACTTC
TRBJ2-7 | TRBD2 | TRBV11-3 | NA | CASSLASGGAYEQYF | TGTGCCAGCAGCTTAGCTAGCGGCGGGGCCTACGAGCAGTACTTC
TRBJ2-1 | NA | TRBV18 | NA | CASYDRTSLYNEQFF | TGTGCCAGCTATGACAGAACTAGTTTATACAATGAGCAGTTCTTC
TRBJ2-1 | TRBD2 | TRBV9 | NA | CASSVLSGADNEQFF | TGTGCCAGCAGCGTACTAAGCGGGGCCGACAATGAGCAGTTCTTC
TRBJ1-2 | TRBD1 | TRBV9 | NA | CASSGAGGQRPNYGYTF | TGTGCCAGCAGCGGAGCAGGGGGACAGCGCCCCAACTATGGCTACACCTTC
TRBJ2-1 | TRBD2 | TRBV2 | NA | CASRRLAGGKFF | TGTGCCAGCAGACGACTAGCGGGGGGCAAGTTCTTC
TRBJ1-1 | NA | TRBV7-2 | NA | CASSLDGTNTEAFF | TGTGCCAGCAGCTTGGACGGCACGAACACTGAAGCTTTCTTT
TRBJ1-1 | NA | TRBV6-1 | NA | CASRESGMGDEAFF | TGTGCCAGCAGGGAGAGTGGAATGGGGGACGAAGCTTTCTTT
TRBJ2-3 | NA | TRBV30 | NA | CAWTDGTFVTDTQYF | TGTGCCTGGACGGATGGGACTTTTGTCACAGATACGCAGTATTTT
TRBJ1-3 | TRBD1 | TRBV19 | few | CASSNKGQPNRSGNTIYF | TGTGCCAGTAGTAACAAGGGACAGCCGAATCGCTCTGGAAACACCATATATTTT
TRBJ2-7 | NA | TRBV7-9 | NA | CASSLGGQSYEQYF | TGTGCCAGCAGCTTAGGGGGGCAGTCCTACGAGCAGTACTTC
TRBJ1-3 | TRBD1 | TRBV6-6 | NA | CASSLLTGRGNTIYF | TGTGCCAGCAGCTTACTGACAGGGAGAGGAAACACCATATATTTT